Presented here are 10 T cell receptor beta chains from one specimen sequenced in a study of shared clonotypes between healthy human individuals. The method was immunoSEQ multiplex PCR; TCRdb's version includes in-frame clones alone and lacks a portion of them. The sample has some 2 million clones, 85% to 95% seen once. Sequenced material: naive CD4+ T cells sorted from blood. Sample subset: CD45RA+ positively selected. The receptors derive from a man aged 18 to 29 in good health.

Details on this clone: Other DNA sequences within the sample encode an identical CDR3. The chain combines TRBV18 with TRBJ1-5; 10 bases are a match to TRBD1. The J segment lost 7 bases and the V segment lost 3 bases, leaving 3 bases of the junction unmatched. This CDR3 is 14 amino acids long. Germline V gene data show CDR1 as KGHSH and CDR2 as LQKENI. In DNA, the CDR3 is TGTGCCAGCTCACCGGGACAGGGGTCCCAGCCCCAGCATTTT. It translates to CASSPGQGSQPQHF.

CDR3 bases: TGTGCCAGTAGTACAAAGGGACAGGGAACAAGAGATACGCAGTATTTT. Translation: CASSTKGQGTRDTQYF. V gene TRBV19 combines with J gene TRBJ2-3; 9 nucleotides line up with TRBD1. This CDR3 spans 16 amino acids. The J segment lost 5 bases and the V segment lost 4 bases, leaving 10 bases of the junction unmatched. CDR1 and CDR2 from the germline V gene are LNHDA and SQIVND (reference sequence).

This rearrangement joins TRBV11-2 to TRBJ1-1; 7 nucleotides match TRBD1. CDR1 and CDR2 from the germline V gene are SGHAT and FQNNGV. This CDR3 region has 15 residues. V trimming: 7 bases; J trimming: 4 bases; junction bases outside the gene matches: 12. The CDR3 coding sequence is TGTGCCAGCACAATAGACAGGGCGGGGGGCACTGAAGCTTTCTTT. It encodes CASTIDRAGGTEAFF.

J is TRBJ1-1 and V is TRBV4-2; possible D gene TRBD1, 6 bases. Germline V gene data show CDR1 as LGHNA and CDR2 as YNFKEQ. Deletions cut 4 bases from V and 3 bases from J, with 12 bases between. This CDR3 region has 14 residues. The CDR3 region is CASSRQGTDTEAFF. CDR3 bases: TGTGCCAGCAGCCGCCAGGGGACGGACACTGAAGCTTTCTTT.

V and J are TRBV5-1 and TRBJ2-2; 11 bases fit TRBD2. This CDR3 region has 19 residues. V trimming: 3 bases; J trimming: 4 bases; junction bases outside the gene matches: 14. CDR1 is SGHRS and CDR2 is YFSETQ in the germline V gene. DNA of the CDR3: TGCGCCAGCAGCTCCAAACAGGCTAGCGGGGGGAATGGCACCGGGGAGCTGTTTTTT. This codes for CASSSKQASGGNGTGELFF.

J is TRBJ2-5 and V is TRBV5-4, with 7 bases aligning to TRBD2. The CDR3 has 13 residues. Looked up from germline, CDR1 is SGHNT and CDR2 is YYREEE (reference sequence). With 2 bases clipped from V and 5 bases from J, the junction kept 3 bases outside the gene matches. CDR3 in amino acids: CASSLRGEETQYF. CDR3 DNA: TGTGCCAGCAGCTTACGGGGGGAGGAGACCCAGTACTTC.

The chain has TRBV10-3 and TRBJ2-7, with D perhaps TRBD1 or TRBD2 (6 bases each). CDR1 and CDR2 (germline): ENHRY, SYGVKD. V was cut by 0 bases and J by 6 bases, with 12 bases left in between. This CDR3 has 14 residues. The CDR3 bases are TGTGCCATCAGTGAGTCTTTAGGGGGGCTCGAGCAGTACTTC. It encodes CAISESLGGLEQYF.

The chain's CDR3 is CASRRLERHEQYF. The DNA for the CDR3 is TGTGCCAGCCGACGACTAGAACGGCACGAGCAGTACTTC. The chain links TRBV11-2 to TRBJ2-7; D is possibly TRBD2 (6 bases). Trimming removed 8 bases from V and 5 bases from J, with 16 bases in between. Germline V gene lookup returns CDR1 SGHAT and CDR2 FQNNGV. CDR3 size: 13 residues.

The chain employs TRBV5-1 and TRBJ1-4; D is ambiguous. This CDR3 region has 16 residues. V shed 3 bases and J shed 7 bases, with 19 bases lying between them. Germline V gives CDR1 SGHRS, CDR2 YFSETQ. The CDR3 nucleotides are TGCGCCAGCAGCTCGAAAGACGCTCGGAAGGGTGAAAAACTGTTTTTT. Residues: CASSSKDARKGEKLFF. Variable domain in full (rest from reference TRBV5-1 and TRBJ1-4): KAGVTQTPRYLIKTRGQQVTLSCSPISGHRSVSWYQQTPGQGLQFLFEYFSETQRNKGNFPGRFSGRQFSNSRSEMNVSTLELGDSALYLCASSSKDARKGEKLFFGSGTQLSVL.

The V call is TRBV6-5, the J call TRBJ2-1, with 9 bases lining up with TRBD1. CDR1 MNHEY and CDR2 SVGAGI come from the germline V gene. This CDR3 is 14 amino acids long. V lost 5 bases and J lost 7; bases outside the gene matches: 6. The DNA of the CDR3 is TGTGCCAGCAGTACATGGACAGGGGCAAATGAGCAGTTCTTC. Protein product: CASSTWTGANEQFF.